This is a list of T cell receptor beta chains from one sample in a study of T cell responses to AZD1222 COVID-19 vaccine. Assay used: immunoSEQ multiplex PCR; TCRdb lists only in-frame clones, some missing. The data hold some 60,000 clones, with less than 90% observed a single time. Here the sequenced sample was peripheral blood, taken 28 days after the second AZD1222 dose. The receptors here all came from an adult who received the AZD1222 COVID-19 vaccine. Both conserved end residues are part of each CDR3. A D gene is named only where the DNA matches it firmly. Rows give clone size only sometimes, using once, few, many, or a class for an expanded clone.

J gene: TRBJ1-1; clone size: -; V gene: TRBV10-3; D gene: -; CDR3 DNA: TGTGCCATCAGTCGACAGGAGAACACTGAAGCTTTCTTT; CDR3 protein: CAISRQENTEAFF
J gene: TRBJ1-2; clone size: -; V gene: TRBV29-1; D gene: -; CDR3 DNA: TGCAGCGCTACATTCAACCCTAACTATGGCTACACCTTC; CDR3 protein: CSATFNPNYGYTF
J gene: TRBJ2-2; clone size: once; V gene: TRBV7-7; D gene: -; CDR3 DNA: TGTGCTAGCAGCACCTCAGCTTCGAACACCGGGGAGCTGTTTTTT; CDR3 protein: CASSTSASNTGELFF
J gene: TRBJ2-1; clone size: -; V gene: TRBV29-1; D gene: -; CDR3 DNA: TGCAGCGTTGATTCATCCAGGGTGTGGAATGAGCAGTTCTTC; CDR3 protein: CSVDSSRVWNEQFF
J gene: TRBJ1-5; clone size: few; V gene: TRBV6-2/TRBV6-3; D gene: -; CDR3 DNA: TGTGCCAGCAGTTACTCAGACATATCTCAGCCCCAGCATTTT; CDR3 protein: CASSYSDISQPQHF
J gene: TRBJ2-5; clone size: -; V gene: TRBV12-3/TRBV12-4; D gene: -; CDR3 DNA: TGTGCCAGCAGTTTACGGGAAGGGGAGACCCAGTACTTC; CDR3 protein: CASSLREGETQYF
J gene: TRBJ2-2; clone size: -; V gene: TRBV18; D gene: -; CDR3 DNA: TGTGCCAGCTCACCCCCCGGGTGGAACGCCGGGGAGCTGTTTTTT; CDR3 protein: CASSPPGWNAGELFF
J gene: TRBJ2-3; clone size: -; V gene: TRBV11-2; D gene: TRBD1; CDR3 DNA: TGTGCCAGCAGCGCTAGGAGCCGACAGGGTTGGACGGAAACAGATACGCAGTATTTT; CDR3 protein: CASSARSRQGWTETDTQYF
J gene: TRBJ2-1; clone size: -; V gene: TRBV29-1; D gene: TRBD2; CDR3 DNA: TGCAGCTCCAGCGGGACCTTCTCCTACAATGAGCAGTTCTTC; CDR3 protein: CSSSGTFSYNEQFF
J gene: TRBJ2-6; clone size: -; V gene: TRBV4-3; D gene: TRBD1; CDR3 DNA: TGCGCCAGCAGCCAAGACAGACAGGGGCTTTACTCTGGGGCCAACGTCCTGACTTTC; CDR3 protein: CASSQDRQGLYSGANVLTF
J gene: TRBJ1-1; clone size: -; V gene: TRBV12-3/TRBV12-4; D gene: -; CDR3 DNA: TGTGCCAGCAGTTTTGAGAGGAACACTGAAGCTTTCTTT; CDR3 protein: CASSFERNTEAFF
J gene: TRBJ1-5; clone size: -; V gene: TRBV5-6; D gene: -; CDR3 DNA: TGTGCCAGCAGCCGGACTAGCAATCAGCCCCAGCATTTT; CDR3 protein: CASSRTSNQPQHF
J gene: TRBJ2-7; clone size: -; V gene: TRBV7-9; D gene: -; CDR3 DNA: TGTGCCAGCAGCGCCCGGGACCCAGGGCGCGACGAGCAGTACTTC; CDR3 protein: CASSARDPGRDEQYF
J gene: TRBJ1-1; clone size: -; V gene: TRBV7-9; D gene: TRBD1; CDR3 DNA: TGTGCCAGCAGCTTACCACCGGGACAGGGCCTATCATTT; CDR3 protein: CASSLPPGQGLSF
J gene: TRBJ2-1; clone size: -; V gene: TRBV12-5; D gene: TRBD2; CDR3 DNA: TGTGCTAGTGGTCCGGGACTACCAGTCGATGAGCAGTTCTTC; CDR3 protein: CASGPGLPVDEQFF
J gene: TRBJ2-7; clone size: -; V gene: TRBV24-1; D gene: -; CDR3 DNA: TGTGCCACCAGTGATTTGGTGGGGGCGCGATACGAGCAGTACTTC; CDR3 protein: CATSDLVGARYEQYF
J gene: TRBJ1-4; clone size: -; V gene: TRBV7-9; D gene: TRBD1; CDR3 DNA: TGTGCCAGCAGAGGACAGGGAGGTGAAAAACTGTTTTTT; CDR3 protein: CASRGQGGEKLFF
J gene: TRBJ2-7; clone size: -; V gene: TRBV7-9; D gene: -; CDR3 DNA: TGTGCCAGCAGCAAGGGGGGCGGTTACGAGCAGTACTTC; CDR3 protein: CASSKGGGYEQYF
J gene: TRBJ2-7; clone size: -; V gene: TRBV6-6; D gene: TRBD2; CDR3 DNA: TGTGCCAGCACCTATCGGGGGGGGACTTACGAGCAGTACTTC; CDR3 protein: CASTYRGGTYEQYF
J gene: TRBJ1-2; clone size: -; V gene: TRBV4-3; D gene: -; CDR3 DNA: TGCGCCAGCAGCCAAGAAGGGGGACGGAGCTATGGCTACACCTTC; CDR3 protein: CASSQEGGRSYGYTF
J gene: TRBJ1-5; clone size: -; V gene: TRBV19; D gene: -; CDR3 DNA: TGTGCCAGTAGTATTGATCTGGGGGCACGTAATCAGCCCCAGCATTTT; CDR3 protein: CASSIDLGARNQPQHF
J gene: TRBJ2-1; clone size: -; V gene: TRBV5-8; D gene: TRBD2; CDR3 DNA: TGTGCCAGCGTCCTAGGACTAGGGTCCTACAATGAGCAGTTCTTC; CDR3 protein: CASVLGLGSYNEQFF
J gene: TRBJ2-3; clone size: -; V gene: TRBV24-1; D gene: TRBD1; CDR3 DNA: TGTGCCACCAGCCTAGGACAGGGACCCACAGATACGCAGTATTTT; CDR3 protein: CATSLGQGPTDTQYF
J gene: TRBJ2-3; clone size: -; V gene: TRBV21-1; D gene: -; CDR3 DNA: TGTGCCAGCCCCAGGAAGGGGCCAGATACGCAGTATTTT; CDR3 protein: CASPRKGPDTQYF
J gene: TRBJ1-3; clone size: -; V gene: TRBV15; D gene: -; CDR3 DNA: TGTGCCACCAGCACAGGATCCGGAAACACCATATATTTT; CDR3 protein: CATSTGSGNTIYF
J gene: TRBJ1-4; clone size: -; V gene: TRBV29-1; D gene: -; CDR3 DNA: TGCAGCGCACGGGGCCGGTGGGGGAAAGGTGAAAAACTGTTTTTT; CDR3 protein: CSARGRWGKGEKLFF
J gene: TRBJ2-3; clone size: -; V gene: TRBV19; D gene: TRBD2; CDR3 DNA: TGTGCCAGTAGTGATCGGACTAGCGGGCCTACAGATACGCAGTATTTT; CDR3 protein: CASSDRTSGPTDTQYF
J gene: TRBJ1-2; clone size: -; V gene: TRBV6-2/TRBV6-3; D gene: -; CDR3 DNA: TGTGCCAGCAGTTATCACCAATCCGCTCACTATGGCTACACCTTC; CDR3 protein: CASSYHQSAHYGYTF
J gene: TRBJ1-2; clone size: -; V gene: TRBV12-3/TRBV12-4; D gene: -; CDR3 DNA: TGTGCCAGCAGTTTGGAGGGCTTTGATGGCTACACCTTC; CDR3 protein: CASSLEGFDGYTF
J gene: TRBJ1-1; clone size: once; V gene: TRBV5-1; D gene: -; CDR3 DNA: TGCGCCAGCAGCTTGGATCCCCGGGGGCCCACTGAAGCTTTCTTT; CDR3 protein: CASSLDPRGPTEAFF
J gene: TRBJ1-6; clone size: -; V gene: TRBV10-3; D gene: TRBD1; CDR3 DNA: TGTGCCACCACAGGGGGCCTGAATTCACCCCTCCACTTT; CDR3 protein: CATTGGLNSPLHF
J gene: TRBJ2-1; clone size: -; V gene: TRBV11-3; D gene: -; CDR3 DNA: TGTGCCAGCAGTGTTCTGGACGGTGAGCAGTTCTTC; CDR3 protein: CASSVLDGEQFF
J gene: TRBJ2-2; clone size: -; V gene: TRBV7-8; D gene: TRBD2; CDR3 DNA: TGTGCCAGCAGCTGGGCGCTGGGGGGGGTTGCCGGGGAGCTGTTTTTT; CDR3 protein: CASSWALGGVAGELFF
J gene: TRBJ2-4; clone size: -; V gene: TRBV7-2; D gene: TRBD2; CDR3 DNA: TGTGCCAGCAGCTTAATGGCGCTAGCGGGAGGTGACAAAAACATTCAGTACTTC; CDR3 protein: CASSLMALAGGDKNIQYF
J gene: TRBJ2-7; clone size: -; V gene: TRBV4-2; D gene: TRBD1; CDR3 DNA: TGTGCCAGCAGCCGGGACAGGGGACCCTACGAGCAGTACTTC; CDR3 protein: CASSRDRGPYEQYF
J gene: TRBJ2-7; clone size: few; V gene: TRBV7-9; D gene: -; CDR3 DNA: TGTGCCAGCAGCTCATCCAGCCATCCTATCTACGAGCAGTACTTC; CDR3 protein: CASSSSSHPIYEQYF
J gene: TRBJ2-2; clone size: -; V gene: TRBV7-3; D gene: TRBD2; CDR3 DNA: TGTGCCAGCAGCTCGAGGACTAGCGGAGGGGGCGCGGCCGGGGAGCTGTTTTTT; CDR3 protein: CASSSRTSGGGAAGELFF
J gene: TRBJ1-3; clone size: -; V gene: TRBV11-2; D gene: -; CDR3 DNA: TGTGCCAGCAGCACAAACAGGGATTCGGGGAACACCATATATTTT; CDR3 protein: CASSTNRDSGNTIYF
J gene: TRBJ2-2; clone size: -; V gene: TRBV6-2/TRBV6-3; D gene: TRBD2; CDR3 DNA: TGTGCCAGCAGTTACTCGCTCTCTCATAGCGGGGCGAACACCGGGGAGCTGTTTTTT; CDR3 protein: CASSYSLSHSGANTGELFF
J gene: TRBJ2-1; clone size: -; V gene: TRBV6-5; D gene: -; CDR3 DNA: TGTGCCAGCAGTTCTCCTTTCGGGAGACTCTACAATGAGCAGTTCTTC; CDR3 protein: CASSSPFGRLYNEQFF
J gene: TRBJ2-1; clone size: -; V gene: TRBV7-8; D gene: TRBD2; CDR3 DNA: TGTGCCAGCAGCCAAGGGCGGGGGGAATTCAATGAGCAGTTCTTC; CDR3 protein: CASSQGRGEFNEQFF
J gene: TRBJ1-6; clone size: -; V gene: TRBV14; D gene: -; CDR3 DNA: TGTGCCAGCAGCTACACATGGGAGATTAATTCACCCCTCCACTTT; CDR3 protein: CASSYTWEINSPLHF
J gene: TRBJ2-5; clone size: -; V gene: TRBV6-5; D gene: -; CDR3 DNA: TGTGCCAGCACGTATGGGACCCGAGAGACCCAGTACTTC; CDR3 protein: CASTYGTRETQYF
J gene: TRBJ2-3; clone size: -; V gene: TRBV20-1; D gene: -; CDR3 DNA: TGCAGTGCTAGTGAAAAGGATCGCACAGATACGCAGTATTTT; CDR3 protein: CSASEKDRTDTQYF
J gene: TRBJ1-2; clone size: -; V gene: TRBV28; D gene: -; CDR3 DNA: TGTGCCAGCCAGGGAGGTCGGGGCTACACCTTC; CDR3 protein: CASQGGRGYTF